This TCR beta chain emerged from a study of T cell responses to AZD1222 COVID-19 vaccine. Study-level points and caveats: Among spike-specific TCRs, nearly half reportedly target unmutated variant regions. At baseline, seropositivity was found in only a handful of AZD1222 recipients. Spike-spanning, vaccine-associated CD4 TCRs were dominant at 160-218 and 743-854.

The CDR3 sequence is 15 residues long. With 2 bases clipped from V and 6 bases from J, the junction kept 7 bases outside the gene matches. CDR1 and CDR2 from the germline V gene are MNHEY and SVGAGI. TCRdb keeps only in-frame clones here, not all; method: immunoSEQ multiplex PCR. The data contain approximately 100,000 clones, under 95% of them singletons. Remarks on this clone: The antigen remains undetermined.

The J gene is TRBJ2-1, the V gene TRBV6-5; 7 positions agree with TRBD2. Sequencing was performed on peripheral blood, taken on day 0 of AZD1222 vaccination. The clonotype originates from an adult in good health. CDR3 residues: CASSYPRREPNEQFF. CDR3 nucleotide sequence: TGTGCCAGCAGTTACCCCCGGCGGGAGCCCAATGAGCAGTTCTTC.